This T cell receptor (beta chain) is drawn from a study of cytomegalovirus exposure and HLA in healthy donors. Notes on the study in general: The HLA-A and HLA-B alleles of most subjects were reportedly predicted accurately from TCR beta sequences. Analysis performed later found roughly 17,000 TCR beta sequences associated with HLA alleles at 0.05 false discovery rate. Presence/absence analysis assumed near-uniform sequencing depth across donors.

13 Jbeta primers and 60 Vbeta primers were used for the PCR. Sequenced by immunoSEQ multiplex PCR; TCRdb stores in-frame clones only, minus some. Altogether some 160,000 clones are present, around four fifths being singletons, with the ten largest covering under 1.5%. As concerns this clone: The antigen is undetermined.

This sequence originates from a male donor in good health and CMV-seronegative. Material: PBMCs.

CDR3 DNA: TGTGCCAGCAGTGACCTTGTGGGGGGTCAAGAGACCCAGTACTTC. Its protein product is CASSDLVGGQETQYF. The chain carries TRBV2 and TRBJ2-5, with D possibly TRBD2 on 6 matching bases. Trimming took 3 bases from V and 2 from J, leaving 13 bases between them. This CDR3 region has 15 residues. Germline V CDR1 and CDR2: SNHLY, FYNNEI.